Below are 5 T cell receptor beta chains sequenced from a single sample in a study of blood T cells in healthy people across ages. PCR was performed a second time for roughly 7 to 11 cycles using a sample-barcoded 5' primer and a J-beta primer mix. Using its own MiXCR run on the 5' RACE reads, TCRdb lists one record per CDR3 protein. Of around 1.5 million distinct CDR3 sequences listed, approximately 40% are singletons. Material for sequencing was blood. These receptors all stem from a woman aged 18-29 years in good health.

The V gene is TRBV6-2 or TRBV6-3, the J gene TRBJ1-5, with 8 bases that match TRBD1. Losses at the gene ends were 6 bases for V and 6 bases for J; bases not matched to a gene: 10. The CDR3 loop spans 15 amino acids. Germline CDR1 is MNHEY and CDR2 is SVGEGT. CDR3 protein: CASRPQGAETQPQHF. The CDR3 DNA is TGTGCCAGCAGGCCCCAGGGGGCGGAAACTCAGCCCCAGCATTTT.

This clonotype has just a few counts. The chain carries TRBV18 and TRBJ2-3; the match to TRBD2 covers 10 bases. The V gene end was trimmed by 0 bases and the J gene end by 4 bases; junction bases not matched to a gene: 4. In germline, CDR1 is KGHSH, CDR2 LQKENI. The CDR3 extends over 16 amino acids. This CDR3 is CASSPPTSGVADTQYF. The CDR3 bases are TGTGCCAGCTCACCACCTACTAGCGGGGTTGCAGATACGCAGTATTTT.

With respect to this clonotype: A read error may account for a junction end that differs from germline. The CDR3 bases are TGTGCCAGCAACCAAAGCGGGAGGGCTAGCTCCTACAATGAGCAGTACTTC. It yields the protein CASNQSGRASSYNEQYF. The rearrangement joins TRBV4-2 to TRBJ2-1; 10 bases fit TRBD2. The J call is uncertain, as TRBJ2-7 better fits the DNA end. The germline CDR1 and CDR2 sequences are LGHNA and YNFKEQ. The CDR3 spans 17 residues.

This clonotype appeared once. The chain couples TRBV7-9 to TRBJ2-5; no clear D. CDR1 SEHNR and CDR2 FQNEAQ come from the germline V gene (reference sequence). The CDR3 is 13 amino acids. Trimming cost V 0 bases and J 11 bases, with 13 bases left between them. CDR3 nucleotide sequence: TGTGCCAGCAGCTTAGCCGTCGTAGATGAGCAGTACTTC. It specifies CASSLAVVDEQYF.

This clonotype came up many times. The gene calls are TRBV20-1 and TRBJ1-5; D uncertain. This CDR3 is 12 amino acids long. The V gene's germline CDR1 is DFQATT and CDR2 SNEGSKA (reference sequence). The V end lost 3 bases, the J end lost 1 base, and 4 bases lay between the germline ends. CDR3: CSASGSNQPQHF. CDR3 in DNA: TGCAGTGCTAGTGGCAGCAATCAGCCCCAGCATTTT.